The source of this T cell receptor beta chain is a study of T-cell memory formation after mild COVID-19 (dated by TCRdb to the early 2020s). About the study as a whole: Most TCR sequence clusters were specific to one of the two donors. In two donors, T-cell clones that expanded and contracted after mild COVID-19 were followed by sequencing TCRalpha and TCRbeta repertoires longitudinally. The cohort comprised two young, previously healthy adult volunteers, one female and one male.

The sequencer listed for this sample is Illumina NovaSeq 6000. TCRalpha and TCRbeta cDNA libraries were constructed by 5'RACE with constant-segment primers, with sample barcodes and unique molecular identifiers being introduced. Trizol reagent was used to extract RNA from every sample. Libraries were amplified in two PCR steps, with a second sample barcode and Illumina TruSeq adapters added in the second step. Sequencing of the libraries was done on an Illumina NovaSeq, producing 2 x 150 bp paired-end reads. Under the source paper's analysis protocol: Reads were demultiplexed and collapsed into UMI-guided consensus sequences with migec v1.2.7. Using mixcr v2.1.11, the UMI consensuses were aligned to TRA and TRB V and J templates and assembled into clonotypes. Clonotypes were classified as expanded or contracted when called significant by both edgeR and NoisET, with noise models trained on biological replicates. For edgeR calls, the thresholds were a false discovery rate-adjusted p below 0.01 and a log2 fold-change of 1. As an exploratory analysis of dynamics, max-normalized trajectories of the 1000 most abundant clonotypes were examined with PCA combined with hierarchical clustering. Each responding clone was given a CD4 or CD8 phenotype based on the CD4+ and CD8+ repertoires, which had been sequenced separately. TCRdb handled the public reads itself, with Q25 trimming in fastp and clone calling in MiXCR, and kept productive beta chains. Entries are consolidated by CDR3 protein sequence, retaining the most common genes and DNA. Clone size and V and J calls follow TCRdb, not the original study. In all, the sample holds some 120,000 distinct CDR3 sequences, and roughly 6.2% of those were seen once. Of the sample, 2.2% is held by the ten largest clones.

PBMCs were isolated by Ficoll-Paque density gradient centrifugation. The CDR3 runs 17 residues from the cysteine to the phenylalanine. The CDR3 DNA has 51 bases and is translated from base 1. V loses 1 base at its end and J loses 9 bases; junction bases beyond the gene matches: 12. From the germline V gene, CDR1 is LGHNA and CDR2 is YSLEER. This clonotype was seen a few times. The antigen it recognizes is unknown. Base qualities are missing; no much larger clone stands one base away. General findings and caveats noted by the study authors: Only a couple of mild cases were covered in the study, and larger cohorts including severe cases with pre-infection samples were considered necessary. Some responding clones were found in pre-infection memory, which suggests that pre-existing cross-reactive memory T cells took part in the SARS-CoV-2 response. The second-wave clones that peaked on day 37 were not confirmed to be SARS-CoV-2 specific. Contracting CD4+ clones turned up mainly in the CM and EM memory subsets, whereas EMRA was where CD8+ clones were enriched. Clones that contracted from day 15 to 85 showed balanced CD4/CD8 phenotypes, whereas a second wave of clones that expanded from day 15 to 37 leaned towards CD4+.

This receptor chain uses TRBV4-3 and TRBJ2-1, with TRBD2 matching 10 junction bases. The source of this sequence is an adult woman who had mild COVID-19 (a few samples of this study predate the infection). The sample titles of this study are shuffled in the database, so cell type and time point are left out; the donor was told from shared clones. Sequencing was performed on PBMCs or a T cell subset sorted from them (not recorded which). The CDR3 region has the sequence CASSQGNLAGEGGEQFF. The nucleotides read TGCGCCAGCAGCCAAGGCAACCTAGCGGGAGAGGGAGGTGAGCAGTTCTTC.